This TCR beta chain was recovered during a study of beta chain features in type 1 diabetes. Overall study findings and caveats: Among patients with Type 1 diabetes, TCRB CDR3s were moderately but significantly shorter in every one of the four CD4+ subsets. PCR might show a preference for shorter templates, equally across patients and controls. Comparison showed that naive, central memory and Treg TCRB repertoires appeared more similar among patients than among healthy donors.

This clone was detected a few times. Antigen unknown. Expressed TCRB transcripts were sequenced because the isolated RNA had all been reverse transcribed beforehand. Libraries were prepared by immunoSEQ multiplex PCR; TCRdb keeps only in-frame clonotypes and omits some of them. The data show 600,000 to 700,000 clones, over 10% seen once. Cell sorting via CD45RO/CCR7/CD25/CD127/CD95/CD27 was performed to obtain CD4+ naive, central memory, regulatory and stem cell-like memory cells. CDR1 is SGHTA, CDR2 FQGNSA, per germline. This CDR3 is 14 amino acids long. V trimming: 3 bases; J trimming: 4 bases; junction bases outside the gene matches: 1.

The genes are TRBV7-2 and TRBJ1-5; TRBD1 matches at 9 bases. The sequence was obtained from a man in his thirties or forties with type 1 diabetes. Specimen: naive CD4+ T cells from blood. The DNA for the CDR3 is TGTGCCAGCAGCTTGGGGACAGGGAATCAGCCCCAGCATTTT. Translated: CASSLGTGNQPQHF.